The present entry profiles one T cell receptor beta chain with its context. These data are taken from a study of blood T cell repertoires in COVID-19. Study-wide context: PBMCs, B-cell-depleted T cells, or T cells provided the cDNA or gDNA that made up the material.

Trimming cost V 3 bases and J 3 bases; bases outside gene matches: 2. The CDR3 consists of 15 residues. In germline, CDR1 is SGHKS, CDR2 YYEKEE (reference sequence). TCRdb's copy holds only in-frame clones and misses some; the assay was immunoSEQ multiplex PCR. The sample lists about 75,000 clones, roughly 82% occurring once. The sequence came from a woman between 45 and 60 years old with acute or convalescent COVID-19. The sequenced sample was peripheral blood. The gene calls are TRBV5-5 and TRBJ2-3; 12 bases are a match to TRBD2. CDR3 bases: TGTGCCAGCAGCTCGACTAGCGGGAGAACAGATACGCAGTATTTT. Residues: CASSSTSGRTDTQYF.